The clone carrying this TCR beta chain was detected only a few times. One entry per CDR3 protein results from TCRdb running MiXCR on the 5' RACE reads. The data contain fewer than 400,000 distinct CDR3 sequences, over 5% of them singletons. The V gene's germline CDR1 is MNHNS and CDR2 SASEGT. There are 16 residues in the CDR3. V was clipped by 5 bases and J by 4 bases, with 18 bases between them. This sample is part of a study of T cells after yellow fever vaccination. The J gene is TRBJ2-1, the V gene TRBV6-1; D tentatively reads TRBD1 or TRBD2 (5 bases each). The clonotype originates from a man aged 30 to 45 who received the YFV17D yellow fever vaccine. The sequencing used PBMCs, collected 5 days after the yellow fever booster vaccination. CDR3 sequence reads: CASSQLLGTYYNEQFF. The CDR3 DNA follows: TGTGCCAGCAGTCAACTTCTAGGGACCTATTACAATGAGCAGTTCTTC.